The entry that follows covers one TCR beta chain sequence. What it binds is unknown. This CDR3 contains 14 residues. Trimming removed 4 bases from V and 6 bases from J, with 13 bases in between. Germline CDR1 reads MGHDK; CDR2 reads SYGVNS. This sample is drawn from a study of neoadjuvant anti-PD-1 for oral cavity cancer. As for the study in general: Patients mostly received three to four biweekly nivolumab doses at 3 mg/kg before surgery. Study-wide results and caveats: Pretreatment Treg/Th17 ratio correlated inversely with post-treatment tumor clonality.

The data were produced by immunoSEQ multiplex PCR, yet TCRdb's version contains in-frame clones alone and is incomplete. The sample lists about 9,500 clones, around 70% seen once, with less than 5.5% in the top ten. Sample time point: after neoadjuvant nivolumab, at surgical resection. This clonotype was sampled from a person aged 40 to 85 with oral cavity squamous cell carcinoma. The J gene is TRBJ1-5, the V gene TRBV25-1; the D is unclear. Source: PBMCs, taken after nivolumab (anti-PD-1) treatment. The CDR3 nucleotides are TGTGCCAGCAGTGGCCGGGCTTGGGGTCAGCCCCAGCATTTT. Translation: CASSGRAWGQPQHF.